This entry is about one T cell receptor beta chain. Its specific antigen is unknown. Within one base of it there is no much larger clone, and no base qualities were kept. The CDR3 regions of human TCRbeta chains were analyzed by immunosequencing. In the original analysis: Repertoire TCRs were matched against a reference library of SARS-CoV-2-specific TCRs generated with the MIRA antigen-specificity platform. Breadth was defined as the fraction of unique TCRs that were SARS-CoV-2-associated. Depth was defined as the fraction of total T cells that were SARS-CoV-2-associated. Using the MIRA data, each spike-specific TCR was mapped to the spike region that the TCR reacts to and placed in a CD4 or CD8 class. Log10-transformed breadth and depth values were compared by one-way ANOVA with Sidak's multiple comparisons tests. This is the immuneACCESS table as TCRdb keeps it, with only in-frame sequences that have V and J called. A part of the clones is gone; compared with another copy, unresolved V genes explain less than half, and the rest is unexplained. That table supplies the V and J calls and clone size; D and trimming were determined from the DNA. Here the sample has around 150,000 clones; about nine tenths occur a single time. Approximately 1.2% of the sample rests with the top ten.

This sample was taken from a study of T cell responses to AZD1222 COVID-19 vaccine (dated by TCRdb to the early 2020s). Regarding the research as a whole: TCR sequencing covered over 230 trial participants: 200 to 210 given two doses of AZD1222 and about 26 given two doses of MenACWY control vaccine. Trial participants were enrolled by age into 18-55, 56-69 and 70-plus year subgroups, with roughly 160, 29 and 62 TCR-sequenced participants respectively.

V and J are trimmed by 6 bases and 6 bases, and the gene matches miss 7 bases of the junction. The CDR3 runs 15 residues from the cysteine to the phenylalanine. Just CDR3 DNA is preserved here, 45 bases in frame from base 1. The germline V gene (reference sequence) specifies LNHNV as CDR1 and YYDKDF as CDR2. Study-wide findings and limitations: Because no samples from the day 14 peak response were available, repertoires could be characterized only after the peak T cell response. The 56-69-year group was small, and its depth increase did not reach significance, likely because of low power. Participants were mostly white British and included more females than males, and it was suggested by the authors that clonal diversity may have been underestimated. Nearly half of unique spike-specific TCRs reportedly recognized epitopes outside regions mutated in the B.1.351 and B.1.1.7 variants. Conclusions about previously exposed vaccinees were limited because only a handful of AZD1222 recipients were SARS-CoV-2 seropositive at baseline. CD4 TCRs associated with the vaccine covered the entire spike protein, and the dominant responses were in regions 160-218 and 743-854. After two AZD1222 doses, both the breadth and the depth of spike-specific TCRs were significantly higher than at day 0 and than in MenACWY recipients.

Per the publication, the time point label means: about 28 days (+/-7) after the second vaccine dose. AZD1222 recipients with second doses at about 4 weeks or about 12 weeks were pooled, because spike-specific TCR depth and breadth did not differ between schedules. The vaccinee samples were drawn from two UK trials, COV001 and COV002, one of which was a single-blind randomized controlled phase 2/3 trial testing AZD1222 (ChAdOx1 nCoV-19) in healthy adults. For TCRbeta chain sequencing, PBMC samples from trial participants were taken at day 0 and at day 28 after the second dose. This receptor was taken from an adult who received the AZD1222 COVID-19 vaccine. The V and J segments used are TRBV15 and TRBJ2-1, with 11 middle bases fitting TRBD1. This specimen was peripheral blood, taken 28 days after the second AZD1222 dose. This receptor carries the CDR3 CATSYPGQGVNEQFF. DNA sequence: TGTGCCACCAGTTATCCGGGACAGGGGGTCAATGAGCAGTTCTTC.